The 30 T cell receptor beta chains below all came from one sample that was sequenced in a study of blood T cell repertoires in COVID-19. Some clones are missing from TCRdb's copy, which holds only in-frame ones; the method was immunoSEQ multiplex PCR. This sample carries about 88,000 clones, nearly 90% of them seen once, and the ten largest clones take about 2.9%. Material for sequencing was peripheral blood. The receptors originated from an elderly woman with acute or convalescent COVID-19.

The chain combines TRBV7-2 with TRBJ2-1; TRBD1 matches at 8 bases. Germline assignment: CDR1 SGHTA and CDR2 FQGNSA. The V and J ends lost 5 bases and 7 bases, in that order; junction bases with no gene match: 4. The CDR3 sequence is 13 residues long. For the CDR3, the DNA is TGTGCCAGCAGCGGACAGGGTGGGAATGAGCAGTTCTTC. Protein product: CASSGQGGNEQFF. Together with reference TRBV7-2 and TRBJ2-1, the CDR3 gives the full variable domain: GAGVSQSPSNKVTEKGKDVELRCDPISGHTALYWYRQSLGQGLEFLIYFQGNSAPDKSGLPSDRFSAERTGGSVSTLTIQRTQQEDSAVYLCASSGQGGNEQFFGPGTRLTVL.

This chain uses TRBV6-5 with TRBJ1-5, with no clear D. The CDR3 totals 14 residues. Germline CDR1 is MNHEY and CDR2 is SVGAGI. Trimming took off 8 bases at V and 2 bases at J, with 13 bases between the two ends. In DNA, the CDR3 is TGTGCCAGCTGGGAGCCCGGTGGCAATCAGCCCCAGCATTTT. Its translation: CASWEPGGNQPQHF.

The chain recombines TRBV15 with TRBJ2-3, with D possibly TRBD1 on 5 matching bases. V was cut by 1 base and J by 0 bases, with 11 bases left in between. CDR3 length: 16 amino acids. The germline CDR1 and CDR2 sequences are LNHNV and YYDKDF (reference sequence). The CDR3 nucleotides are TGTGCCACCAGCAGAGCGACAGTTTCTAGCACAGATACGCAGTATTTT. Translated: CATSRATVSSTDTQYF.

The chain couples TRBV19 to TRBJ2-2; 15 nucleotides line up with TRBD2. Germline loops: CDR1 LNHDA, CDR2 SQIVND (reference sequence). The J segment lost 5 bases and the V segment lost 7 bases, leaving 14 bases of the junction unmatched. This CDR3 is 19 amino acids long. CDR3 DNA sequence: TGTGCCAGTATCGCAAGTGGGGGACTAGCGGGAGGTGGAACCGGGGAGCTGTTTTTT. This codes for CASIASGGLAGGGTGELFF.

This chain uses TRBV7-2 with TRBJ1-1, with TRBD1 identical over 9 bases. The CDR3 length is 16 residues. Germline CDR1 SGHTA, CDR2 FQGNSA. Losses at the gene ends were 4 bases for V and 1 base for J; bases not matched to a gene: 7. DNA for the CDR3: TGTGCCAGCAGCTGGTGGGACAGGGTTGGGAACACTGAAGCTTTCTTT. It specifies CASSWWDRVGNTEAFF.

The chain combines TRBV6-1 with TRBJ2-3; 10 bases are shared with TRBD1. V lost 3 bases to trimming and J lost 2 bases; unmatched junction nucleotides: 8. Germline V gene lookup returns CDR1 MNHNS and CDR2 SASEGT. The CDR3 totals 17 residues. The CDR3 reads CASSDGTGVRHTDTQYF. CDR3 DNA sequence: TGTGCCAGCAGTGATGGGACAGGGGTTCGACACACAGATACGCAGTATTTT.

The CDR3, as DNA: TGTGCCAGCAGCTCGGACAGGGCAGACACCATATATTTT. Residues: CASSSDRADTIYF. The V call is TRBV5-4, the J call TRBJ1-3, with 8 positions matching TRBD1. J gave up 8 bases and V 3 bases, and 4 bases lay outside the gene matches. The CDR3 totals 13 residues. Germline values: CDR1 SGHNT, CDR2 YYREEE (reference sequence).

The chain joins TRBV7-9 to TRBJ2-7; D is unclear. Germline CDR1 is SEHNR and CDR2 is FQNEAQ (reference sequence). This CDR3 has 14 residues. Trimming cost V 5 bases and J 0 bases, with 11 bases left between them. CDR3 amino acids: CASSPSQISYEQYF. The DNA for the CDR3 is TGTGCCAGCAGCCCATCACAGATCTCCTACGAGCAGTACTTC.

This sequence joins TRBV7-3 and TRBJ2-1; perhaps TRBD1 as D (5 bases). The V gene lost 2 bases and the J gene lost 9 bases, with 17 bases spanning the gap. Germline CDR1 and CDR2: SGHTA and FQGTGA. The CDR3 length is 15 residues. CDR3 DNA sequence: TGTGCCAGCAGCTTACTCCCAGACGGAAGGGGTGAGCAGTTCTTC. Translation gives CASSLLPDGRGEQFF.

The gene calls are TRBV9 and TRBJ2-5, with TRBD1 as a possible D gene (7 bases). V was shortened by 4 bases and J by 1 base, with 17 bases between the two germline ends. The germline CDR1 and CDR2 sequences are SGDLS and YYNGEE. CDR3 length: 16 residues. The CDR3 here is CASSLRQQGGQETQYF. In nucleotides, the CDR3 is TGTGCCAGCAGCTTACGACAGCAGGGGGGCCAAGAGACCCAGTACTTC.

This chain joins TRBV7-3 and TRBJ1-2, with TRBD1 matching over 9 bases. Germline V lookup: CDR1 SGHTA, CDR2 FQGTGA. J gave up 6 bases and V 4 bases, and 6 bases lay outside the gene matches. CDR3 length equals 14 residues. This CDR3 reads CASSYRGRVDGYTF. The CDR3 coding sequence is TGTGCCAGCAGCTACAGGGGGCGCGTCGATGGCTACACCTTC.

CDR3 protein: CASSQLAGGPNTGELFF. CDR3 sequence (DNA): TGTGCCAGCAGCCAACTAGCGGGGGGGCCGAACACCGGGGAGCTGTTTTTT. V gene TRBV3-1 (or the pseudogene TRBV3-2) combines with J gene TRBJ2-2; TRBD2 aligns across 12 bases. This CDR3 has 17 residues. With 2 bases clipped from V and 0 bases from J, the junction kept 1 base outside the gene matches. Germline CDR1 reads LGHDT; CDR2 reads YNNKEL (reference sequence).

The CDR3 DNA sequence: TGTGCCAGCAGCGCCACGACAGGAACTAATTCACCCCTCCACTTT. Encoded protein: CASSATTGTNSPLHF. The rearrangement joins TRBV7-2 to TRBJ1-6; D may be TRBD1 (6 bases). V lost 5 bases and J lost 6, with 14 bases in between. The germline CDR1 and CDR2 sequences are SGHTA and FQGNSA. The CDR3 extends over 15 amino acids.

The rearrangement uses TRBV7-6 and TRBJ2-1; TRBD2 aligns across 10 bases. The CDR3 covers 15 residues. The V and J ends lost 4 bases and 4 bases, in that order; junction bases with no gene match: 4. Germline CDR1 reads SGHVS; CDR2 reads FNYEAQ. The CDR3 DNA sequence: TGTGCCAGCAGCTCAAGCGGGAGGGCTTACAATGAGCAGTTCTTC. This encodes CASSSSGRAYNEQFF.

The gene calls are TRBV4-1 and TRBJ1-6; D is ambiguous. The germline gives CDR1 MGHRA, CDR2 YSYEKL. The CDR3 loop spans 14 amino acids. Trimming removed 0 bases from V and 7 bases from J, with 7 bases in between. The DNA of the CDR3 is TGCGCCAGCAGCCAAGAATACCTAAATTCACCCCTCCACTTT. It yields the protein CASSQEYLNSPLHF.

In nucleotides, the CDR3 is TGTGCCAGCAGCATCGGACATTCGTATGGCTACACCTTC. It yields the protein CASSIGHSYGYTF. This chain uses TRBV7-2 with TRBJ1-2; the D gene is possibly TRBD1 (5 bases). V shed 5 bases and J shed 5 bases, with 12 bases lying between them. There are 13 residues in the CDR3. Germline V gene sequence: CDR1 SGHTA, CDR2 FQGNSA. The full variable domain, with the rest looked up from reference TRBV7-2 and TRBJ1-2, is GAGVSQSPSNKVTEKGKDVELRCDPISGHTALYWYRQSLGQGLEFLIYFQGNSAPDKSGLPSDRFSAERTGGSVSTLTIQRTQQEDSAVYLCASSIGHSYGYTFGSGTRLTVV.

This chain joins TRBV5-1 and TRBJ2-1; D perhaps matches TRBD2 (6 bases). V was pared by 5 bases and J by 8 bases, with 11 bases between. CDR3 length: 12 residues. CDR1 SGHRS and CDR2 YFSETQ come from the germline V gene. CDR3 nucleotides: TGCGCCAGCAGATCAAGGGACTATGAGCAGTTCTTC. Translating gives CASRSRDYEQFF. The complete variable domain, with remaining parts taken from reference TRBV5-1 and TRBJ2-1, reads KAGVTQTPRYLIKTRGQQVTLSCSPISGHRSVSWYQQTPGQGLQFLFEYFSETQRNKGNFPGRFSGRQFSNSRSEMNVSTLELGDSALYLCASRSRDYEQFFGPGTRLTVL.

J is TRBJ1-1 and V is TRBV4-3; possibly TRBD1 for D (5 bases). Germline V gene sequence: CDR1 LGHNA, CDR2 YSLEER. There are 13 residues in the CDR3. Trimming took off 5 bases at V and 1 base at J, with 8 bases between the two ends. The CDR3 DNA reads TGCGCCAGCAGCGCCACAGGGAACACTGAAGCTTTCTTT. It translates to CASSATGNTEAFF.

The rearrangement uses TRBV5-5 and TRBJ2-6; no reliable D call. The ends were cut back, 1 base at V and 0 bases at J, with 5 bases in the middle. In germline, CDR1 is SGHKS, CDR2 YYEKEE (reference sequence). The CDR3 extends over 15 amino acids. The CDR3 DNA sequence: TGTGCCAGCAGCTTGTTTCGCTCTGGGGCCAACGTCCTGACTTTC. It is translated as CASSLFRSGANVLTF.

The chain's CDR3 is CASSLGQGANTGELFF. DNA for the CDR3: TGTGCCAGCAGCTTAGGACAGGGGGCAAACACCGGGGAGCTGTTTTTT. V usage is TRBV5-6 and J usage is TRBJ2-2, with TRBD1 matching over 11 bases. The CDR3 length is 16 residues. V was clipped by 2 bases and J by 2 bases; unmatched bases: 2. Germline-derived CDR1 and CDR2 are SGHDT and YYEEEE.

V gene TRBV18 combines with J gene TRBJ2-1; 9 nucleotides line up with TRBD1. CDR3 length: 17 amino acids. The germline CDR1 and CDR2 sequences are KGHSH and LQKENI. V lost 3 bases, J lost 7 bases, and 13 bases stayed unmatched. Here the CDR3 DNA reads TGTGCCAGCTCACCGCTGATGGCAGGACAGGGGTCAAATGAGCAGTTCTTC. Translation gives CASSPLMAGQGSNEQFF.

The chain is built from TRBV5-6 and TRBJ2-7, with D perhaps TRBD1 (5 bases). There are 13 residues in the CDR3. Between the trimmed V and J ends, which lost 4 bases and 3 bases, there was a span of 11 bases. CDR1 is SGHDT, CDR2 YYEEEE, per germline. The CDR3 nucleotides are TGTGCCAGCAGCCGCGACAGCCGCTACGAGCAGTACTTC. It translates to CASSRDSRYEQYF.

This rearrangement joins TRBV12-3 or TRBV12-4 to TRBJ1-4; a weak D match, TRBD1 (6 bases). V lost 5 bases and J 10 bases, leaving 11 bases between the germline ends. The length of the CDR3 is 12 residues. The CDR3 spells CASSEGEGKLFF. The CDR3 DNA is TGTGCCAGCAGTGAGGGGGAAGGAAAACTGTTTTTT.

The V and J genes are TRBV12-3 or TRBV12-4 and TRBJ1-3; D call uncertain. The CDR3 runs 13 residues. The V gene lost 6 bases and the J gene lost 1 base, with 7 bases spanning the gap. In nucleotides, the CDR3 is TGTGCCAGCAGCCCGACATCTGGAAACACCATATATTTT. Protein sequence: CASSPTSGNTIYF.

The rearrangement links TRBV6-5 to TRBJ2-4; 16 bases map to TRBD2. Germline V gene lookup returns CDR1 MNHEY and CDR2 SVGAGI. The CDR3 has 16 residues. V lost 2 bases and J lost 5; bases outside the gene matches: 0. CDR3 sequence: CASSYGTSGGENIQYF. CDR3 sequence (DNA): TGTGCCAGCAGTTACGGGACTAGCGGGGGGGAAAACATTCAGTACTTC.

The rearrangement uses TRBV19 and TRBJ2-1; 8 nucleotides line up with TRBD1. This CDR3 is built from 14 residues. With 6 bases clipped from V and 9 bases from J, the junction kept 10 bases outside the gene matches. Germline CDR1 reads LNHDA; CDR2 reads SQIVND (reference sequence). The CDR3 loop is CASSGGRGRVEQFF. CDR3 DNA sequence: TGTGCCAGTAGCGGCGGCAGGGGGCGTGTTGAGCAGTTCTTC.

The rearrangement links TRBV2 to TRBJ1-1; D possibly corresponds to TRBD1 (6 bases). CDR1 and CDR2 from the germline V gene are SNHLY and FYNNEI. The V end was cut by 11 bases, the J end by 5 bases, with 9 bases between. The CDR3 has 10 amino acids. This CDR3 reads CAGGATEAFF. CDR3 sequence (DNA): TGTGCCGGGGGGGCTACTGAAGCTTTCTTT.

The chain uses TRBV7-2 and TRBJ1-2, with D uncertain. Germline loops: CDR1 SGHTA, CDR2 FQGNSA. This CDR3 has 14 amino acids. V was pared by 5 bases and J by 2 bases, with 12 bases between. CDR3 nucleotide sequence: TGTGCCAGCAGCCTAATGACACCCAACTATGGCTACACCTTC. This sequence encodes CASSLMTPNYGYTF.

The chain has TRBV6-5 and TRBJ1-1; D is unresolved. This CDR3 contains 12 residues. Per the germline V gene, CDR1 is MNHEY and CDR2 is SVGAGI. V was clipped by 5 bases and J by 1 base, with 5 bases between them. Written as DNA, the CDR3 is TGTGCCAGCAGTCAGGAGAACACTGAAGCTTTCTTT. Encoded protein: CASSQENTEAFF.

The chain uses TRBV5-1 and TRBJ1-1, with D perhaps matching TRBD1 (5 bases). CDR3 size: 16 residues. Trimming took off 4 bases at V and 4 bases at J, with 20 bases between the two ends. Germline assignment: CDR1 SGHRS and CDR2 YFSETQ. This chain's CDR3 is CASSPIYGTLFTEAFF. In nucleotides, the CDR3 is TGCGCCAGCAGCCCGATTTACGGGACTTTGTTCACTGAAGCTTTCTTT.